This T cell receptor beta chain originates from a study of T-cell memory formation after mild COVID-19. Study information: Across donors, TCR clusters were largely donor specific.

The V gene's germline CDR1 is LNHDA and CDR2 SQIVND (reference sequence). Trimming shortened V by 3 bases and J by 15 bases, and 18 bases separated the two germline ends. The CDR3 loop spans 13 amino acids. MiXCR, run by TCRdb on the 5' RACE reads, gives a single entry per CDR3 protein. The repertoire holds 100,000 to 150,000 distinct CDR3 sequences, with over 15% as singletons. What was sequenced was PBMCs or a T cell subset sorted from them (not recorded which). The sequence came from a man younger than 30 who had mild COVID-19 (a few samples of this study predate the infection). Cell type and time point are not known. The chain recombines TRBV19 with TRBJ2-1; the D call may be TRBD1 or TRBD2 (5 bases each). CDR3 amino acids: CASSIGWQGVWFF. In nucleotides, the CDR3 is TGTGCCAGTAGTATCGGATGGCAGGGAGTTTGGTTCTTC.